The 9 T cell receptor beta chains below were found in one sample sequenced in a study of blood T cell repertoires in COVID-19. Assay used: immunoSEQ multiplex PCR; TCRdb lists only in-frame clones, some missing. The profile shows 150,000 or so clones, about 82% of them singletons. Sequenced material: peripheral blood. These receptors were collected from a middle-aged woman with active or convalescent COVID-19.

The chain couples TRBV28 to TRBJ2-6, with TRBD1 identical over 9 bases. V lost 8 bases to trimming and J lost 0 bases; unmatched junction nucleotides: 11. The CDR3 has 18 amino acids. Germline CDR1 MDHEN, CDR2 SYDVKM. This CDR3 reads CASSPDRGAASGANVLTF. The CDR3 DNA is TGTGCCAGCTCCCCGGACAGGGGAGCGGCCTCTGGGGCCAACGTCCTGACTTTC. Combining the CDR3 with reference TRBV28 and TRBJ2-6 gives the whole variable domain DVKVTQSSRYLVKRTGEKVFLECVQDMDHENMFWYRQDPGLGLRLIYFSYDVKMKEKGDIPEGYSVSREKKERFSLILESASTNQTSMYLCASSPDRGAASGANVLTFGAGSRLTVL.

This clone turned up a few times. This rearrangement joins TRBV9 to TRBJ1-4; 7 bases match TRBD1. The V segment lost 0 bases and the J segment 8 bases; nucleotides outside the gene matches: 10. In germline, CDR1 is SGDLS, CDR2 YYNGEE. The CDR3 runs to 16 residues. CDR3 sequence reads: CASSVGGQSPNEKLFF. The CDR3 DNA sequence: TGTGCCAGCAGCGTAGGGGGACAGTCCCCGAACGAAAAACTGTTTTTT.

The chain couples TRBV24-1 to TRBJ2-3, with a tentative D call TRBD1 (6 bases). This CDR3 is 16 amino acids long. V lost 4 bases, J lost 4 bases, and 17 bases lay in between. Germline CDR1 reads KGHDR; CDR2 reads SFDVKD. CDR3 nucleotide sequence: TGTGCCACCAGTGAGCTAGGACAGCTTGGCGCAGATACGCAGTATTTT. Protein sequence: CATSELGQLGADTQYF.

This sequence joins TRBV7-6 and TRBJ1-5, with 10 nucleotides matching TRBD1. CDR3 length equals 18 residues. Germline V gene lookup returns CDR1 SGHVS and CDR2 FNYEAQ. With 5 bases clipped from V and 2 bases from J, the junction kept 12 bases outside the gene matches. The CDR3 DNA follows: TGTGCCAGCAGCGAGAGGAGCGGACAGGGGGTGGGCAATCAGCCCCAGCATTTT. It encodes CASSERSGQGVGNQPQHF.

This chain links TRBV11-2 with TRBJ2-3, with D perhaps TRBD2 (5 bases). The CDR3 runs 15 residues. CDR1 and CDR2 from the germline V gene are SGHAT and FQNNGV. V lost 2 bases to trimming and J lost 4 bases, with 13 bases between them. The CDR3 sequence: CASSLPRTEADTQYF. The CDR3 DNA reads TGTGCCAGCAGCTTACCCCGGACGGAGGCAGATACGCAGTATTTT.

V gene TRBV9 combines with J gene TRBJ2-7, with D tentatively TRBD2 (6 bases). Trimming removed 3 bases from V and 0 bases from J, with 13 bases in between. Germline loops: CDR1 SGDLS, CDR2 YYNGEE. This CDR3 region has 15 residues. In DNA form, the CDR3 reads TGTGCCAGCAGCGCGGGGGACGATAGCTCCTACGAGCAGTACTTC. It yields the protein CASSAGDDSSYEQYF. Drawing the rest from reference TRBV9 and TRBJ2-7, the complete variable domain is DSGVTQTPKHLITATGQRVTLRCSPRSGDLSVYWYQQSLDQGLQFLIQYYNGEERAKGNILERFSAQQFPDLHSELNLSSLELGDSALYFCASSAGDDSSYEQYFGPGTRLTVT.

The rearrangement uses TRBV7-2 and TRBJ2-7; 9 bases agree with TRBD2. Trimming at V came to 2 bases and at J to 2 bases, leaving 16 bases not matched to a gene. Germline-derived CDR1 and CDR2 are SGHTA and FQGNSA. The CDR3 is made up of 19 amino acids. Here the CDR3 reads CASSLLIDTSGFPPYEQYF. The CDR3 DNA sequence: TGTGCCAGCAGCTTACTGATAGATACTAGCGGGTTTCCTCCCTACGAGCAGTACTTC. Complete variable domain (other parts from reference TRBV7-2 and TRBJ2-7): GAGVSQSPSNKVTEKGKDVELRCDPISGHTALYWYRQSLGQGLEFLIYFQGNSAPDKSGLPSDRFSAERTGGSVSTLTIQRTQQEDSAVYLCASSLLIDTSGFPPYEQYFGPGTRLTVT.

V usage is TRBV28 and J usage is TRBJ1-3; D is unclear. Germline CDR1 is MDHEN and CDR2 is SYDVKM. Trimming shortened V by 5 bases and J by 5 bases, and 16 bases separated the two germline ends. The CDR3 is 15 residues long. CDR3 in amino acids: CASSLLRGGRNTIYF. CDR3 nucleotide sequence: TGTGCCAGCAGTCTCCTACGCGGAGGGAGAAACACCATATATTTT.

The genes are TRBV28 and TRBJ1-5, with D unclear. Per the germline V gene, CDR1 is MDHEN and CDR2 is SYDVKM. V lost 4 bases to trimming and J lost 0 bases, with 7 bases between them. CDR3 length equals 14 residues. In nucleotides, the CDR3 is TGTGCCAGCAGTTCCCCTAATAGCAATCAGCCCCAGCATTTT. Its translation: CASSSPNSNQPQHF.